The entry below describes one TCR beta chain. Preparing the TCRbeta library involved the use of unique molecular identifiers. TCRdb itself ran the PCR reads through MiXCR, one entry per CDR3 protein. This sample has around 600,000 distinct CDR3 sequences, with 16% found just once. The data originate from a study of T-cell reconstitution after alpha-beta-depleted transplantation in children. The CDR3 has 15 amino acids. Trimming took 2 bases from V and 2 from J; bases not matched to a gene: 3. Germline values: CDR1 SGHRS, CDR2 YFSETQ. The chain links TRBV5-1 to TRBJ2-3, with 9 bases fitting TRBD2. The sequencing used PBMCs from the stem cell graft donor, collected from the stem cell graft. The clonotype was recovered from a human donor who donated a stem cell graft to a child with acute myeloid leukemia. The CDR3 nucleotides read TGCGCCAGCAGCTTTGCGGGGGGGTCCACAGATACGCAGTATTTT. Its protein product is CASSFAGGSTDTQYF.